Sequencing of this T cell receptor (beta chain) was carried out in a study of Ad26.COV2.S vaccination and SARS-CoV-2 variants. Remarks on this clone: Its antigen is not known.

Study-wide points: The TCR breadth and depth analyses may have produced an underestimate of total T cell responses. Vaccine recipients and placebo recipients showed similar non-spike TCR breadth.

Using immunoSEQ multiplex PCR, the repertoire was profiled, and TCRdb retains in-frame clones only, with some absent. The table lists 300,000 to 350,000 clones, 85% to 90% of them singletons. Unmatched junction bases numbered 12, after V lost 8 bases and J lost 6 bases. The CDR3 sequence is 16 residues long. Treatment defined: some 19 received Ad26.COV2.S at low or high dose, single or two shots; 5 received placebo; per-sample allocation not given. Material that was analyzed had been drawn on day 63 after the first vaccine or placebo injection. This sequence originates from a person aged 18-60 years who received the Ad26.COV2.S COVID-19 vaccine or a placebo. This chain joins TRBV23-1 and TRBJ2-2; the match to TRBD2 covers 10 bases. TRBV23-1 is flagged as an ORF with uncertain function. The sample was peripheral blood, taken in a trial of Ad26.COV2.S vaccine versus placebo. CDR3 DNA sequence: TGCGCCAGCTTAGCGGGAGGACTTGGTATTCCCGGGGAGCTGTTTTTT. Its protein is CASLAGGLGIPGELFF.